The sequence of this T cell receptor (beta chain) was determined in a study of CD8+ T cells in alopecia areata listed by TCRdb under 2018. With respect to the entire study: The treated patients took part in an open-label pilot trial in which moderate-to-severe alopecia areata was treated with oral tofacitinib at 5 to 10 mg twice daily. TCRbeta CDR3 regions were amplified by immunoSEQ multiplex PCR using 35 Vbeta forward and 13 Jbeta reverse primers. Clonality in the scalp was compared among normal scalp (n=4), patchy alopecia areata scalp (n=8), and alopecia totalis/universalis scalp (n=8). Patients received tofacitinib for 6 to 18 months and were then followed off drug for 6 months to check for delayed response and recurrence. In humans, TCRbeta sequencing was performed on scalp tissue and on sorted CD4+ and CD8+ peripheral blood T cells from healthy controls and from patients with patchy or totalis/universalis alopecia areata. For the treated patients, the SALT score, which quantifies what percentage of scalp surface area is affected, served as the measure of disease severity. Patients on tofacitinib were biopsied at baseline and after 4 and 24 weeks of treatment, and several of the patients also had a later scalp biopsy. RNA was obtained with the PAXgene miRNA kit for fixed scalp, the miRNeasy kit for PBMCs, and the RNeasy kit for mouse skin. The study used high-throughput TCRbeta sequencing to examine T cell clonal expansion in alopecia areata, in both the C3H/HeJ mouse model and human patients. Here is what the overall study found, with its caveats: Because the treated cohort was small and included a single nonresponder, larger studies are needed to assess links between baseline CD8+ expansion and response. Compared with normal scalp, lesional scalp, particularly in alopecia totalis/universalis, had higher clonality and more expanded CD8+ clones, which suggests antigenic drive. TCR sequences shared between patients were less clear than in mice, possibly partly because of HLA diversity in the patient population. Many expanded lesional clones were found to persist in scalp and blood during tofacitinib treatment, and relapse after treatment cessation may be partly explained by this persistence. Unlike mouse skin, where gammadelta T cells dominate, normal human skin contains resident alphabeta T cells that get sequenced too, which complicates analysis of the scalp TCR repertoire. Tofacitinib significantly lowered scalp clonality and the number of expanded CD8+ clones among the top 100 scalp clones.

With respect to this clone: Its cognate antigen has yet to be identified. No quality values exist for individual bases; no much larger clone is one base distant.

The time point label corresponds to: around 28 days on oral tofacitinib. Per the publication, the treatment or condition label means: oral pan-JAK inhibitor, 5-10 mg twice daily. Peripheral blood and lesional scalp punch biopsies were obtained from patients with alopecia areata. PBMCs were isolated by density centrifugation and stained for CD3, CD4 and CD8, after which CD4+ and CD8+ T cells were sorted on a FACSAria. The CDR1 and CDR2 encoded by the germline V gene are SNHLY and FYNNEI. V is reduced by 6 bases and J by 7 bases, leaving a spacing of 15 bases between them. Including the terminal cysteine and phenylalanine, the CDR3 comprises 14 residues. The DNA shown is the 42-base CDR3, in frame from base 1. Library prep was done by the immunoSEQ multiplex PCR assay. RNA was extracted from all samples and reverse transcribed into cDNA, which served as template for TCR sequencing. First-strand cDNA was synthesized using SuperScript III with a 2:1 mix of oligo-dT and random hexamers. A synthetic immune receptor repertoire was used to assess amplification bias, and residual bias was removed computationally. On the study's bioinformatics: Raw reads were preprocessed to remove errors, and CDR3 was defined according to IMGT conventions as the region from the conserved cysteine to phenylalanine. Clonality was calculated as 1 minus Shannon entropy normalized by log2 of the number of productive unique TCRs. Whether each scalp clone was CD4 or CD8 was inferred by checking scalp TCRbeta sequences against the CD4 and CD8 repertoires from sorted blood. In its TCRdb copy, this immuneACCESS table keeps in-frame sequences only and misses some clones. Where compared with another copy, unresolved V genes explain less than half of these, and the others have no known cause. The DNA was the basis for D and trimming; V, J and clone size are from that table. Recorded for this sample are 150,000 or so clones; around 71% of them occurred a single time. More than 0.7% of the sample lies in the top ten.

Sequenced material: CD4+ T cells sorted from blood, taken at week 4, from a patient treated with tofacitinib. The chain couples TRBV2 to TRBJ2-2, with the D call perhaps TRBD1 or TRBD2, each one matching 5 bases. The sequence was obtained from a human donor with alopecia areata. The CDR3 protein: CASSQGGFGGELFF. The bases are TGTGCCAGCAGCCAGGGCGGGTTCGGCGGGGAGCTGTTTTTT.